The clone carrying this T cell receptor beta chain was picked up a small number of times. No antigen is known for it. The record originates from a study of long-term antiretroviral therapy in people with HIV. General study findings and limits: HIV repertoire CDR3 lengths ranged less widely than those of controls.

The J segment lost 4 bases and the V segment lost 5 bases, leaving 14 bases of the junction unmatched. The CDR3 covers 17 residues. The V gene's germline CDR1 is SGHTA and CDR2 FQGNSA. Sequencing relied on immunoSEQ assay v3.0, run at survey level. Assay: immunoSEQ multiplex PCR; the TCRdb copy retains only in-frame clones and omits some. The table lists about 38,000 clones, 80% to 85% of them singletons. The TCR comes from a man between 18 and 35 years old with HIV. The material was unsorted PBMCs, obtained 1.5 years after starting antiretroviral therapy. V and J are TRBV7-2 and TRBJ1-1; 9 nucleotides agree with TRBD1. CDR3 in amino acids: CASSTSRDRVVGTEAFF. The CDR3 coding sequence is TGTGCCAGCAGCACAAGCCGGGACAGGGTAGTAGGCACTGAAGCTTTCTTT.